This TCR beta chain stems from a study of T cells in Graves' hyperthyroidism and ophthalmopathy. Study-level results: The model made its ophthalmopathy prediction, and onset followed a median 6.5 months later.

Researchers took RNA transcripts and amplified the TCR beta CDR3 regions from them. Carried out on the TCR CDR3, a first-round RT-PCR used the HTBI primer set. Using its own MiXCR run on the multiplex PCR reads, TCRdb lists one record per CDR3 protein. The sample shows 50,000 to 75,000 distinct CDR3 sequences, 49% of them seen only once. Concerning this clonotype itself: Its antigen is currently unknown. Germline is not matched at one junction end, which may reflect a read error.

Enrolled ophthalmopathy patients presented with a Clinical Activity Score of at least 3, a NOSPECS grade of at least 4, and disease duration under 3 months. Diagnoses used clinical symptoms, serum thyroxine and TRAb, thyroid ultrasound and orbital computed tomography. Using less than 12 ml of fresh peripheral blood, PBMCs were prepared. This CDR3 region has 16 residues. Germline assignment: CDR1 MDHEN and CDR2 SYDVKM. This clonotype was obtained from a woman between 25 and 40 years old with Graves' ophthalmopathy. The J gene is TRBJ2-1, the V gene TRBV28, with 10 bases matching TRBD2. The sequencing sample was made of blood. The CDR3 sequence: CASSLLAGATYSEQFF. The CDR3 DNA is TGTGCCAGCAGTTTGCTAGCGGGAGCCACCTACAGTGAGCAGTTCTTC.